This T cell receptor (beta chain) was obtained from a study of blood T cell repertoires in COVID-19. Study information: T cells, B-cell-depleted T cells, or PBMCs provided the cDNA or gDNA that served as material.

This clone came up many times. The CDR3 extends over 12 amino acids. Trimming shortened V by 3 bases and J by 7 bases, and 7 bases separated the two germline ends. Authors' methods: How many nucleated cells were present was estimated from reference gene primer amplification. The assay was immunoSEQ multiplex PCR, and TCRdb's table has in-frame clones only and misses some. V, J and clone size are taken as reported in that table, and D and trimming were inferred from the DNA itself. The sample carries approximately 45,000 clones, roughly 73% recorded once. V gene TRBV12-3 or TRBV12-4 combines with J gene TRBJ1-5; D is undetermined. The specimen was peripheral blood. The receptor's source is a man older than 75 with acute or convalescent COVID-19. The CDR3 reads CASSFGVQPQHF. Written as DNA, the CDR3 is TGTGCCAGCAGTTTCGGGGTGCAGCCCCAGCATTTT.